These 30 T cell receptor beta chains share one sample of origin, sequenced in a study of post-analysis software for immune sequencing data. The study's findings and limits: The five TRBV segments detected at higher frequency in patients than in controls included TRBV5-6, TRBV5-1 and TRBV20-1.

Unique molecular identifiers featured in each of the TCR beta cDNA libraries. TCRdb itself ran the PCR reads through MiXCR, one entry per CDR3 protein. The repertoire has some 800,000 distinct CDR3 sequences, around 42% of them found once; the top ten carry 4.9%. These receptors' antigens are unknown. Sequenced input: blood. These receptors were collected from a girl aged 5-17 years with multiple sclerosis.

This clonotype has only a few counts. J is TRBJ1-2 and V is TRBV10-3; 7 bases map to TRBD1. Germline CDR1 ENHRY, CDR2 SYGVKD. The CDR3 covers 14 residues. Trimming removed 3 bases from V and 4 bases from J; junction bases left unmatched: 5. DNA of the CDR3: TGTGCCATCAGTGACCCAGGGGGGGGCTATGGCTACACCTTC. Amino acids: CAISDPGGGYGYTF.

This clonotype was recorded a few times. The chain uses TRBV5-6 and TRBJ2-5; D is unresolved. V was pared by 3 bases and J by 2 bases, with 14 bases between. The CDR3 runs 15 residues. Germline values: CDR1 SGHDT, CDR2 YYEEEE. The CDR3 region is CASSSYPLGQETQYF. CDR3 bases: TGTGCCAGCAGCTCTTATCCCCTTGGGCAAGAGACCCAGTACTTC.

V and J are TRBV14 and TRBJ2-1, with a possible D match to TRBD1 (5 bases). The CDR3 covers 15 residues. The germline V and J ends were trimmed by 3 bases and 7 bases, with 16 bases remaining between them. The V gene's germline CDR1 is SGHDN and CDR2 FVKESK. The DNA of the CDR3 is TGTGCCAGCAGCCAGCGGACCCTGCAGGGTAATGAGCAGTTCTTC. Translating gives CASSQRTLQGNEQFF.

The chain recombines TRBV20-1 with TRBJ2-7; 9 bases are shared with TRBD2. This CDR3 has 17 residues. The J segment lost 5 bases and the V segment lost 6 bases, leaving 20 bases of the junction unmatched. Germline CDR1 is DFQATT and CDR2 is SNEGSKA (reference sequence). This CDR3 is CSALPSPPGLASNEQYF. In DNA form, the CDR3 reads TGCAGTGCACTACCTTCCCCCCCGGGACTAGCTTCAAACGAGCAGTACTTC.

This clonotype has more than one count but fewer than ten. This sequence joins TRBV4-3 and TRBJ2-3; no clear D. This CDR3 spans 17 amino acids. Trimming left V 0 bases short and J 6 bases short, with 19 bases between. Germline V CDR1 and CDR2: LGHNA, YSLEER. The CDR3 spells CASSQDLDGGAGDTQYF. The DNA of the CDR3 is TGCGCCAGCAGCCAAGACCTAGACGGCGGAGCCGGGGATACGCAGTATTTT.

The sample holds a few counts of this clonotype. J is TRBJ2-7 and V is TRBV18; 11 bases are shared with TRBD1. V shed 6 bases and J 3 bases; nucleotides not matched to a gene: 4. Germline V gene lookup returns CDR1 KGHSH and CDR2 LQKENI. The CDR3 contains 14 residues. The CDR3 loop reads CASSRGTGGYEQYF. CDR3 bases: TGTGCCAGCTCCCGGGGGACAGGGGGCTACGAGCAGTACTTC.

The rearrangement links TRBV7-6 to TRBJ2-3; TRBD2 matches 11 bases. After removal of 1 base from V and 2 bases from J, the junction contained 2 bases not matched to a gene. The V gene's germline CDR1 is SGHVS and CDR2 FNYEAQ. The CDR3 extends over 16 amino acids. CDR3 sequence (DNA): TGTGCCAGCAGCTTAGTAGCGGGAGGGTCCACAGATACGCAGTATTTT. Its translation: CASSLVAGGSTDTQYF.

The V gene is TRBV20-1, the J gene TRBJ1-5; D possibly corresponds to TRBD1 (6 bases). Germline lookup yields CDR1 DFQATT and CDR2 SNEGSKA (reference sequence). Deletions cut 5 bases from V and 1 base from J, with 9 bases between. There are 13 residues in the CDR3. The CDR3 bases are TGCAGTGCTGGGACATTGAGCAATCAGCCCCAGCATTTT. Translating gives CSAGTLSNQPQHF.

V is TRBV9 and J is TRBJ2-3; TRBD2 aligns across 8 bases. Germline loops: CDR1 SGDLS, CDR2 YYNGEE. The CDR3 consists of 17 residues. Germline trimming cut 4 bases from V and 4 bases from J; bases unmatched to any gene: 14. The CDR3 sequence is CASSPRLRAGEADTQYF. The CDR3 coding sequence is TGTGCCAGCAGCCCCAGACTTAGAGCGGGAGAGGCAGATACGCAGTATTTT.

Only a few counts were recorded for this clonotype. V is TRBV4-1 and J is TRBJ2-4, with TRBD1 identical over 9 bases. With 2 bases clipped from V and 8 bases from J, the junction kept 13 bases outside the gene matches. Germline V gene sequence: CDR1 MGHRA, CDR2 YSYEKL. The CDR3 loop spans 17 amino acids. This CDR3 reads CASSQFGTGSRMDIQYF. For the CDR3, the DNA is TGCGCCAGCAGCCAATTTGGGACAGGGAGTCGGATGGACATTCAGTACTTC.

The J gene is TRBJ2-3, the V gene TRBV29-1; TRBD2 matches at 7 bases. Germline CDR1 reads SQVTM; CDR2 reads ANQGSEA. The CDR3 sequence is 15 residues long. V shed 1 base and J 3 bases; nucleotides not matched to a gene: 7. The CDR3: CSVEVGGSITDTQYF. Written as DNA, the CDR3 is TGCAGCGTTGAAGTGGGCGGGAGTATAACAGATACGCAGTATTTT.

The V call is TRBV6-5, the J call TRBJ2-3; D is undetermined. Trimming took 0 bases from V and 1 from J, leaving 11 bases between them. The CDR3 runs to 16 residues. The germline gives CDR1 MNHEY, CDR2 SVGAGI. The CDR3 region has the DNA TGTGCCAGCAGTTACTCGATAGACTCCGGCACAGATACGCAGTATTTT. Amino acid sequence: CASSYSIDSGTDTQYF.

The chain carries TRBV20-1 and TRBJ2-1, with 12 bases matching TRBD1. The CDR3 consists of 18 residues. Looked up from germline, CDR1 is DFQATT and CDR2 is SNEGSKA (reference sequence). The J segment lost 3 bases and the V segment lost 5 bases, leaving 14 bases of the junction unmatched. The CDR3 region has the DNA TGCAGTGCTTCCCGCCAGGGACAGGGGGCATTTAGCTACAATGAGCAGTTCTTC. Its protein product is CSASRQGQGAFSYNEQFF.

CDR3: CASSWRGTGNVVNTEAFF. CDR3 nucleotides: TGCGCCAGCAGCTGGCGGGGGACAGGGAACGTGGTGAACACTGAAGCTTTCTTT. The rearrangement uses TRBV5-1 and TRBJ1-1, with 9 bases aligning to TRBD1. The CDR3 has 18 amino acids. Germline V CDR1 and CDR2: SGHRS, YFSETQ. V shed 3 bases and J 0 bases; nucleotides not matched to a gene: 12.

This clonotype was detected once. V is TRBV7-8 and J is TRBJ2-1, with a tentative D call TRBD2 (5 bases). This CDR3 has 17 residues. Deletions cut 4 bases from V and 8 bases from J, with 24 bases between. In germline, CDR1 is SGHVS, CDR2 FQNEAQ. The CDR3 here is CASSSNRGLARLDEQFF. The CDR3 coding sequence is TGTGCCAGCAGCTCCAACCGCGGGCTAGCAAGGCTCGATGAGCAGTTCTTC.

This rearrangement joins TRBV28 to TRBJ2-3; possible D gene TRBD2, 5 bases. V lost 7 bases and J lost 6, with 14 bases in between. The CDR3 is 13 amino acids. Germline V CDR1 and CDR2: MDHEN, SYDVKM. CDR3 bases: TGTGCCAGCAACGAGGGAATGGTTGATACGCAGTATTTT. Its translation: CASNEGMVDTQYF.

This clonotype has only a few counts. The J gene is TRBJ2-3, the V gene TRBV11-2; 7 nucleotides match TRBD2. With V trimmed by 5 bases and J by 4 bases, 6 bases remained unmatched. The CDR3 is 14 amino acids. CDR1 is SGHAT, CDR2 FQNNGV, per germline. The CDR3 DNA is TGTGCCAGCAGCCCGGGAGGCGTTGCAGATACGCAGTATTTT. Amino acid sequence: CASSPGGVADTQYF.

This clonotype was counted only a few times. The chain has TRBV6-5 and TRBJ1-1; D gene uncertain. Germline V gives CDR1 MNHEY, CDR2 SVGAGI. The ends were cut back, 5 bases at V and 6 bases at J, with 7 bases in the middle. CDR3 length equals 11 residues. CDR3 coding DNA: TGTGCCAGCAGTCAGAGCTCTGAAGCTTTCTTT. Translated: CASSQSSEAFF.

The chain couples TRBV28 to TRBJ2-3; TRBD2 matches 11 bases. This CDR3 spans 16 amino acids. CDR1 and CDR2 from the germline V gene are MDHEN and SYDVKM. V lost 4 bases to trimming and J lost 2 bases; unmatched junction nucleotides: 5. The chain's CDR3 is CASSSPGLAVTDTQYF. Here the CDR3 DNA reads TGTGCCAGCAGTTCTCCGGGACTAGCGGTCACAGATACGCAGTATTTT.

V gene TRBV5-1 combines with J gene TRBJ2-7; tentative D call: TRBD1 (8 bases). With 4 bases removed from V and 4 bases from J, the gap between germline ends came to 21 bases. Germline lookup yields CDR1 SGHRS and CDR2 YFSETQ. This CDR3 region has 16 residues. The DNA for the CDR3 is TGCGCCAGCAGCAACAACAGGGGGGGCGGTACTTACGAGCAGTACTTC. Translated: CASSNNRGGGTYEQYF.

This chain joins TRBV29-1 and TRBJ2-5, with a tentative D call TRBD1 (5 bases). V was pared by 8 bases and J by 1 base, with 14 bases between. The V gene's germline CDR1 is SQVTM and CDR2 ANQGSEA. This CDR3 has 13 residues. In nucleotides, the CDR3 is TGCAGCTCCTCTCCAGGGTTCCAAGAGACCCAGTACTTC. Its translation: CSSSPGFQETQYF.

The V and J genes are TRBV12-3 or TRBV12-4 and TRBJ2-7; D possibly uses TRBD1 or TRBD2 (5 bases each). Trimming stripped 5 bases from V and 1 base from J, with 15 bases between. The CDR3 loop spans 15 amino acids. The CDR3 bases are TGTGCCAGCAGTGCCAGCCGGGACGGATCCTACGAGCAGTACTTC. Its protein is CASSASRDGSYEQYF.

This clonotype was recorded a few times. The chain recombines TRBV12-3 or TRBV12-4 with TRBJ1-1, with D maybe TRBD1 (5 bases). Trimming shortened V by 5 bases and J by 8 bases, and 18 bases separated the two germline ends. This CDR3 is 14 amino acids long. CDR3 in DNA: TGTGCCAGCAGTCTCGGCGGGGCCGGAGGGGAAGCTTTCTTT. Encoded protein: CASSLGGAGGEAFF.

The rearrangement joins TRBV27 to TRBJ1-1; the match to TRBD1 covers 10 bases. This CDR3 has 14 amino acids. V shed 3 bases and J 4 bases; nucleotides not matched to a gene: 2. The V gene's germline CDR1 is MNHEY and CDR2 SMNVEV (reference sequence). CDR3 amino acids: CASSFGQGVTEAFF. DNA of the CDR3: TGTGCCAGCAGTTTCGGACAGGGGGTCACTGAAGCTTTCTTT.

The chain links TRBV27 to TRBJ2-5; the D is unclear. Germline V CDR1 and CDR2: MNHEY, SMNVEV (reference sequence). The CDR3 sequence is 14 residues long. Trimming removed 0 bases at V and 2 bases at J, with 7 bases between. For the CDR3, the DNA is TGTGCCAGCAGTTTATCGACGGCTCAAGAGACCCAGTACTTC. This encodes CASSLSTAQETQYF.

V and J are TRBV10-3 and TRBJ2-7; TRBD2 matches 9 bases. The trim removed 4 bases at V and 1 base at J, leaving 2 bases unmatched. CDR1 is ENHRY, CDR2 SYGVKD, per germline. There are 14 residues in the CDR3. The CDR3 DNA follows: TGTGCCATCAGTGGAGGACTAGCGTCCTACGAGCAGTACTTC. The encoded protein is CAISGGLASYEQYF.

J is TRBJ1-2 and V is TRBV7-9; unclear D gene. This CDR3 has 13 amino acids. The V gene's germline CDR1 is SEHNR and CDR2 FQNEAQ (reference sequence). The V and J ends lost 3 bases and 3 bases respectively, with 8 bases between them. The CDR3 nucleotides are TGTGCCAGCAGCTTGGCGGGGTACTATGGCTACACCTTC. Its translation is CASSLAGYYGYTF.

The V call is TRBV21-1, the J call TRBJ2-3; whether TRBD2, the table's D call, matches the DNA was not checked. TRBV21-1 is a listed pseudogene. This CDR3 is 18 amino acids long. For the CDR3, the DNA is TGTGCCAGCAGCCCTCGGACTAGCGGGGGGGCCCGCACAGATACGCAGTATTTT. It translates to CASSPRTSGGARTDTQYF.

The table lists this clonotype with a few counts. The J gene is TRBJ2-3, the V gene TRBV20-1, with TRBD2 as a possible D gene (6 bases). The CDR3 spans 14 residues. Germline lookup yields CDR1 DFQATT and CDR2 SNEGSKA (reference sequence). Trimming stripped 1 base from V and 2 bases from J, with 10 bases between. CDR3 residues: CSARVGGITDTQYF. The CDR3 nucleotides read TGCAGTGCTAGAGTTGGGGGGATCACAGATACGCAGTATTTT.

The rearrangement links TRBV20-1 to TRBJ2-3, with 7 bases that match TRBD2. CDR1 and CDR2 (germline): DFQATT, SNEGSKA (reference sequence). J gave up 1 base and V 3 bases, and 13 bases lay outside the gene matches. This CDR3 has 17 amino acids. The CDR3 nucleotides are TGCAGTGCTAGTAAAGGAGAAACGGGAGGAGGCACAGATACGCAGTATTTT. It translates to CSASKGETGGGTDTQYF.